This T cell receptor beta chain stems from a study of T cells in Graves' hyperthyroidism and ophthalmopathy. Inclusion characteristics of ophthalmopathy patients comprised a Clinical Activity Score of at least 3, a NOSPECS grade of at least 4, and duration under 3 months. TCR beta CDR3 sequences were amplified from RNA transcripts. RT-PCR in the first round (using the HTBI primer set) targeted the TCR CDR3. TCRdb independently ran MiXCR on the multiplex PCR reads; one entry per CDR3 protein. Of about 350,000 distinct CDR3 sequences listed, 13% to 15% are singletons. Points on this clonotype: Its specificity is unknown. Just one base apart from a much larger clone, this may be a read error.

Findings of the study overall: In blood, most of the thyroid clonotypes expanded above 0.001 were also present. The model forecast ophthalmopathy, anticipating it by a median approximately 6.1 months before onset.

The length of the CDR3 is 15 residues. Germline V gene data show CDR1 as SNHLY and CDR2 as FYNNEI. Trimming cost V 3 bases and J 2 bases, with 11 bases left between them. The source material was blood. This TCR was recovered from a woman aged 60-75 years with Graves' ophthalmopathy. J is TRBJ1-5 and V is TRBV2; D ambiguous. In DNA, the CDR3 is TGTGCCAGCAGTGAGCAGAGGGCCGGCAATCAGCCCCAGCATTTT. Translation gives CASSEQRAGNQPQHF.